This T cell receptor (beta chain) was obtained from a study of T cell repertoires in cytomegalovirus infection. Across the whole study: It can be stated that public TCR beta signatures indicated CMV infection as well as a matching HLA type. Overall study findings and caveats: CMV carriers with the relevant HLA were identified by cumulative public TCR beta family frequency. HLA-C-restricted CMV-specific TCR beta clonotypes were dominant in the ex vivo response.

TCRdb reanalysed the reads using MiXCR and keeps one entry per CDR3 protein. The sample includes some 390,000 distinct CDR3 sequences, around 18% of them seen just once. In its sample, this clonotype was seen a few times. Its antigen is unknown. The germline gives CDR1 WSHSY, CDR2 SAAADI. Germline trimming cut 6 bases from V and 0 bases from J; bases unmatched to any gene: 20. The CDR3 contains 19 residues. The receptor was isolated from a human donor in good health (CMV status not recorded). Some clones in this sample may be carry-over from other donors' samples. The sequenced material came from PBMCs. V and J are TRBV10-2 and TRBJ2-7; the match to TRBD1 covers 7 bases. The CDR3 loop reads CASSQLGTDYPLYSYEQYF. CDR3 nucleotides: TGCGCCAGCAGCCAGCTAGGGACAGATTACCCCCTTTACTCCTACGAGCAGTACTTC.